This TCR beta chain comes out of a study of T cells in Graves' hyperthyroidism and ophthalmopathy. Orbital computed tomography and thyroid ultrasound, together with serum TRAb and thyroxine and clinical symptoms, were used for diagnoses. This clonotype was seen at least ten times. There were TCR beta CDR3 regions amplified from RNA transcripts. HTBI primers were used for first-round RT-PCR of the TCR CDR3. Using its own MiXCR run on the multiplex PCR reads, TCRdb lists one record per CDR3 protein. The sample has about 720,000 distinct CDR3 sequences; 15% to 20% are singletons. Losses at the gene ends were 3 bases for V and 0 bases for J; bases not matched to a gene: 3. CDR1 is KGHSH, CDR2 LQKENI, per germline. This CDR3 region has 15 residues.

The chain is built from TRBV18 and TRBJ2-3; 7 bases are shared with TRBD2. This TCR derives from a young man with Graves' hyperthyroidism. The sequenced sample was blood. The CDR3 DNA reads as TGTGCCAGCTCACCGCTAGCGGCCAGCACAGATACGCAGTATTTT. This gives the protein CASSPLAASTDTQYF.